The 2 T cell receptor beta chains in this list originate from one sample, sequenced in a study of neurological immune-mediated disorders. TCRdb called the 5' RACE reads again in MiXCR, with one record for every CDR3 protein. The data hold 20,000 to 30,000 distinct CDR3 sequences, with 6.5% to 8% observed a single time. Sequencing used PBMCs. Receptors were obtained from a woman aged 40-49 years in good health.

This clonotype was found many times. The CDR3 DNA follows: TGTGCCAGCAAGTCGGAGGGAGATACGCAGTATTTT. This codes for CASKSEGDTQYF. The rearrangement links TRBV7-9 to TRBJ2-3; a weak D match, TRBD2 (6 bases). Between the trimmed V and J ends, which lost 7 bases and 5 bases, there was a span of 10 bases. The V gene's germline CDR1 is SEHNR and CDR2 FQNEAQ (reference sequence). This CDR3 is built from 12 residues.

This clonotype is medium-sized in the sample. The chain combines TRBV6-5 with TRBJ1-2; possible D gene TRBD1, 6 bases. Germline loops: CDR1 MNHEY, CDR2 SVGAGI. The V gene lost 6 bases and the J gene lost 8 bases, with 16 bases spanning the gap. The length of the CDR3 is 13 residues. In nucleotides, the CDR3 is TGTGCCAGCAGGGAGGGCCCAGGGGAAGGCTACACCTTC. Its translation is CASREGPGEGYTF.